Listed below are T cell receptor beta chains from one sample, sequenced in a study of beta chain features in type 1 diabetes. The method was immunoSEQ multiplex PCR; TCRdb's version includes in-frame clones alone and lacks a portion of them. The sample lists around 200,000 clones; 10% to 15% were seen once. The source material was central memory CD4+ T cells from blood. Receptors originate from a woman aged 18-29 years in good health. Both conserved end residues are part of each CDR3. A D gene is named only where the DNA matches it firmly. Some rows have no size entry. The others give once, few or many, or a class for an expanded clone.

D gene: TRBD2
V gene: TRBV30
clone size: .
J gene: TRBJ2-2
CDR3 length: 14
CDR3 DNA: TGTGCCTCCGGGAGGCAAGAAAACACCGGGGAGCTGTTTTTT
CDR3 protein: CASGRQENTGELFF

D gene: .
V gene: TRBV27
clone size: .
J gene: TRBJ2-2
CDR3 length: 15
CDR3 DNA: TGTGCCAGCAGCCCACAGGGTAGGGGGACCGGGGAGCTGTTTTTT
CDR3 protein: CASSPQGRGTGELFF

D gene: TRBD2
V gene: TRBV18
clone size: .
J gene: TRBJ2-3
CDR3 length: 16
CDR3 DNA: TGTGCCAGCTCACCACCGACGGGCGGGAGGGCCGATACGCAGTATTTT
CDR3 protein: CASSPPTGGRADTQYF

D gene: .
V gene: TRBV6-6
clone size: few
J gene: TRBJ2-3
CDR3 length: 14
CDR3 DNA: TGTGCCAGCAGTTACCTCACAGGAGGGGATACGCAGTATTTT
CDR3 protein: CASSYLTGGDTQYF

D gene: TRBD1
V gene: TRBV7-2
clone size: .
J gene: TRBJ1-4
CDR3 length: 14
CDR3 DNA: TGTGCCAGCAGCTCCACAGGGGATCGGGAAAAACTGTTTTTT
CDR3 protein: CASSSTGDREKLFF

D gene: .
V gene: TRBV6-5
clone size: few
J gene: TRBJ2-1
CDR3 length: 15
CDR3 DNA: TGTGCCAGCACCACCTCTAGACAGTCCTACAATGAGCAGTTCTTC
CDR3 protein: CASTTSRQSYNEQFF

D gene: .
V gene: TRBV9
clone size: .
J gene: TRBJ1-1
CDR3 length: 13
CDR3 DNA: TGTGCCAGCAGCACTCAGGGAAACACTGAAGCTTTCTTT
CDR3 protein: CASSTQGNTEAFF

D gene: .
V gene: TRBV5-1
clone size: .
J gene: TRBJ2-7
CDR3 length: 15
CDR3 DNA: TGCGCCAGCAGCTTGTTAAGTAGCTTACGGGGGGAGCAGTACTTC
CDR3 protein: CASSLLSSLRGEQYF

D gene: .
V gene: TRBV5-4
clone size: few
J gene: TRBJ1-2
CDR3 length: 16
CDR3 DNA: TGTGCCAGCAGCTTGGAACCCACTAGGTCGGGTGAGGGCTACACCTTC
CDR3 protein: CASSLEPTRSGEGYTF

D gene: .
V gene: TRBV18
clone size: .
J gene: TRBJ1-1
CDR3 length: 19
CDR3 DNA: TGTGCCAGCTCAAATGTCGTGCAGCGGGGAGACAGTATGAACACTGAAGCTTTCTTT
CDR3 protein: CASSNVVQRGDSMNTEAFF

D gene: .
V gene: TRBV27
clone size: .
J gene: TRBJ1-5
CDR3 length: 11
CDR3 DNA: TGTGCCAGCAGAAGGAGTAAGCCCCAGCATTTT
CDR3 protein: CASRRSKPQHF

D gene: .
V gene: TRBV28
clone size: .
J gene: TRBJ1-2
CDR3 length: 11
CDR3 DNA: TGTGCCACCCACAATAACTATGGCTACACCTTC
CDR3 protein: CATHNNYGYTF

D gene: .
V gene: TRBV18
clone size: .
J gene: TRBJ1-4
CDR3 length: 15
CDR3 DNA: TGTGCCAGCTCACCGGCGGGCCAATCGAATGAAAAACTGTTTTTT
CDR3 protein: CASSPAGQSNEKLFF

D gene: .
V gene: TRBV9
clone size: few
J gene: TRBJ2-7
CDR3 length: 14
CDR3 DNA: TGTGCCAGCAGCGTGAGCGGACAGTCCTACGAGCAGTACTTC
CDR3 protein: CASSVSGQSYEQYF

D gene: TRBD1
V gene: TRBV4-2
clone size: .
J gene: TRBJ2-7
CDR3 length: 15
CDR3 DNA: TGTGCCAGCAGCCAACGGGACAGGGGAAGGTACGAGCAGTACTTC
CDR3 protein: CASSQRDRGRYEQYF

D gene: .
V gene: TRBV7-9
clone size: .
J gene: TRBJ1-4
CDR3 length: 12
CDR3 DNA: TGTGCCAGCGGCAGGGCTAATGAAAAACTGTTTTTT
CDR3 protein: CASGRANEKLFF

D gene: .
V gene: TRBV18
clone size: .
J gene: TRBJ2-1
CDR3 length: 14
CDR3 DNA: TGTGCCAGCTCAATGGAGGCAGTTTACAATGAGCAGTTCTTC
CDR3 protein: CASSMEAVYNEQFF

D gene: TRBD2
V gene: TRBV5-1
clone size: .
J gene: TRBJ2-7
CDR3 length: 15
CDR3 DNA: TGCGCCAGCAGCACCATAGCGGGAGGGCCTCGGGAGCAGTACTTC
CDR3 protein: CASSTIAGGPREQYF

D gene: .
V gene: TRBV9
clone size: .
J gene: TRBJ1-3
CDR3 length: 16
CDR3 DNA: TGTGCCAGCAGCAAACGCACAGCCCTCTCTGGAAACACCATATATTTT
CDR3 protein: CASSKRTALSGNTIYF

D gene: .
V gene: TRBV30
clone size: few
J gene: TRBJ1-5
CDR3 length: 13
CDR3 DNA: TGTGCCTGGGCCCTACGGGGGAATCAGCCCCAGCATTTT
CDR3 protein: CAWALRGNQPQHF

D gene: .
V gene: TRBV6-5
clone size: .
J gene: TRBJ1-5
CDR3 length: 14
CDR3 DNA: TGTGCCAGCAGTTACGCGGGGTTAAATCAGCCCCAGCATTTT
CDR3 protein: CASSYAGLNQPQHF

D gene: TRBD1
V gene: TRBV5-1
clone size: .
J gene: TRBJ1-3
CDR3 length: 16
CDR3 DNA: TGCGCCAGCAGCTTGAGTATCGGGGACAGGGAGGACACCATATATTTT
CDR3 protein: CASSLSIGDREDTIYF

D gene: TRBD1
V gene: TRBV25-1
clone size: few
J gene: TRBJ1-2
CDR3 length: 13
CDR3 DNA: TGTGCCAGCGGTTCCGGGACAGGCTATGGCTACACCTTC
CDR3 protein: CASGSGTGYGYTF

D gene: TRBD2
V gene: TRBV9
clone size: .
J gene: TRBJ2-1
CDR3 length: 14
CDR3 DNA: TGTGCCAGCAGCGTACGAATAGCGGGCTATGAGCAGTTCTTC
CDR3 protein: CASSVRIAGYEQFF

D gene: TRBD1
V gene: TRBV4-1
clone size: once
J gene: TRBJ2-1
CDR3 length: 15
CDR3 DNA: TGCGCCAGCAGTCATCCAGGGACAGGGTGTAATGAGCAGTTCTTC
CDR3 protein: CASSHPGTGCNEQFF

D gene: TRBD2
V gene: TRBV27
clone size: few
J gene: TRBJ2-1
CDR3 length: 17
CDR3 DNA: TGTGCCAGCATCCAGCTAGCGGGTAAGAGCTCCTACAATGAGCAGTTCTTC
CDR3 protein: CASIQLAGKSSYNEQFF

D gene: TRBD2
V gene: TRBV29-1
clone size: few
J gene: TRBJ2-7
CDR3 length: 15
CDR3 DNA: TGCAGCGTTGCTCTAGCGGGAGTAGTAGGTGGCGAGCAGTACTTC
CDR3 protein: CSVALAGVVGGEQYF

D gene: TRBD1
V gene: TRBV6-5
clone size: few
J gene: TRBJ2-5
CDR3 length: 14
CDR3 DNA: TGTGCCAGCAGTTACCGGACAGGGGGAGAGACCCAGTACTTC
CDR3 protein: CASSYRTGGETQYF

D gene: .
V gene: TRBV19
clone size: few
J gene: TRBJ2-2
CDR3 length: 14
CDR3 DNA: TGTGCCAGTAGTATACGGGTCCTAGGCGGGGAGCTGTTTTTT
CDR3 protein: CASSIRVLGGELFF

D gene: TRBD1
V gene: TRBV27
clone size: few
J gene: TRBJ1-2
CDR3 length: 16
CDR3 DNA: TGTGCCAGCACTCCCCAGGGGACAGGGGCCCACTATGGCTACACCTTC
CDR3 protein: CASTPQGTGAHYGYTF

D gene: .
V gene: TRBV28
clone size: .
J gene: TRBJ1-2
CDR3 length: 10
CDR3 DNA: TGTGCCAGCAGTCACCAGGGCTACACCTTC
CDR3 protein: CASSHQGYTF